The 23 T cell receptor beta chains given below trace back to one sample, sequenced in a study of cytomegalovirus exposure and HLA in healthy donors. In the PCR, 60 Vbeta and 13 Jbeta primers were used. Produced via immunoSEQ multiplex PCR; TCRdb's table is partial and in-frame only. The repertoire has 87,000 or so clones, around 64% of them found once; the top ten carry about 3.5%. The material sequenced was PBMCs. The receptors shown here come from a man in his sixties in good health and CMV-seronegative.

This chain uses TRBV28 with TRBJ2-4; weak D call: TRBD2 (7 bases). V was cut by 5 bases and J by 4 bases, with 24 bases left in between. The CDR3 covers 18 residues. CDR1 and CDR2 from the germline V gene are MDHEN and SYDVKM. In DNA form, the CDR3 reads TGTGCCAGCAGTCCTGAATTAAAGTGGGGGGGCGCTAAAAACATTCAGTACTTC. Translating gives CASSPELKWGGAKNIQYF.

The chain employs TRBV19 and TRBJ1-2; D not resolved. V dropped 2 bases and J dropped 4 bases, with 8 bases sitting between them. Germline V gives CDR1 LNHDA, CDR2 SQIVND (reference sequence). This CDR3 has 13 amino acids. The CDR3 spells CASSIKAGYGYTF. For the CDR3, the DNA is TGTGCCAGTAGTATAAAAGCTGGCTATGGCTACACCTTC.

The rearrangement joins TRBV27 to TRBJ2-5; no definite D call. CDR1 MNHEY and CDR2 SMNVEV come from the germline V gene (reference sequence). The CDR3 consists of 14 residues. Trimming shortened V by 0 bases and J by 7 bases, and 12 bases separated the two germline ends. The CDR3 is CASSLSALTGTQYF. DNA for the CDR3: TGTGCCAGCAGTTTATCGGCACTAACGGGGACCCAGTACTTC.

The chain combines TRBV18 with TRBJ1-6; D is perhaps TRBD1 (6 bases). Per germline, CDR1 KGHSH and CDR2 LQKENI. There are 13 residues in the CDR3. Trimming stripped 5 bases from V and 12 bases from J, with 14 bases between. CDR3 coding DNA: TGTGCCAGCTCAAGGGACACCCAGGGACCCCTCCACTTT. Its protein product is CASSRDTQGPLHF.

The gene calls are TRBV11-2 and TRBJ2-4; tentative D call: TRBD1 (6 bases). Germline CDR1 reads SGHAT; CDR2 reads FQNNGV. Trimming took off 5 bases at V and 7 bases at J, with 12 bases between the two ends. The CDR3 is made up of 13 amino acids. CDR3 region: CASSPGQTNIQYF. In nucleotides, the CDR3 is TGTGCCAGCAGCCCAGGACAGACTAACATTCAGTACTTC.

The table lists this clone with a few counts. The DNA of the CDR3 is TGTGCCAGCAGCTTAATCGTCCTAGCGGGGGGTATCACAGATACGCAGTATTTT. It translates to CASSLIVLAGGITDTQYF. The chain carries TRBV7-9 and TRBJ2-3, with 11 positions matching TRBD2. Germline CDR1 reads SEHNR; CDR2 reads FQNEAQ (reference sequence). V lost 2 bases, J lost 2 bases, and 9 bases stayed unmatched. The CDR3 contains 18 residues.

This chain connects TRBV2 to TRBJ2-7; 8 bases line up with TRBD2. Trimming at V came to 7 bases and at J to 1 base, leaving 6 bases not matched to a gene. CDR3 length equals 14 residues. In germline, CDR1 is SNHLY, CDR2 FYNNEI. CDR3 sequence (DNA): TGTGCCAGCATCGCGACTAGCGAGTCCTACGAGCAGTACTTC. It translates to CASIATSESYEQYF.

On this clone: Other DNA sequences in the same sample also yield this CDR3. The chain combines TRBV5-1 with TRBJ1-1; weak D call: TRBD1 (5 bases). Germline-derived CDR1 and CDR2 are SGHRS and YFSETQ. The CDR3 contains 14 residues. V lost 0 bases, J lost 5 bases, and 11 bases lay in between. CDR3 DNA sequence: TGCGCCAGCAGCTTGGAATCTGGGGGGACTGAAGCTTTCTTT. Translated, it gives CASSLESGGTEAFF.

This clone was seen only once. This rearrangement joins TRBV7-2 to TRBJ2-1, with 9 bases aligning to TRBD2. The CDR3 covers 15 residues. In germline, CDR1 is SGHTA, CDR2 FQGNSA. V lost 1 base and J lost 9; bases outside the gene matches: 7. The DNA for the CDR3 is TGTGCCAGCAGCTTAGGGGCGGGGGGGCCGAGTGAGCAGTTCTTC. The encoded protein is CASSLGAGGPSEQFF.

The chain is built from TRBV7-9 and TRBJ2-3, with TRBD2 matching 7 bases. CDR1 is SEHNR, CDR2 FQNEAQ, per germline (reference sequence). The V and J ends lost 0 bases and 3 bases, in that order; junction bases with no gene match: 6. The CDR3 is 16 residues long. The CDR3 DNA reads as TGTGCCAGCAGCTTAGCGGGGACTATAGGGACAGATACGCAGTATTTT. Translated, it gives CASSLAGTIGTDTQYF.

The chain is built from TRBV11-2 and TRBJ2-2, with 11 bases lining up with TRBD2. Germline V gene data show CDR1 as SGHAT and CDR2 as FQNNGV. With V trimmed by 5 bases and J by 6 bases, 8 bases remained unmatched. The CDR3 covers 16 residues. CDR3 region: CASSQIAGGLAGELFF. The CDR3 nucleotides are TGTGCCAGCAGCCAAATAGCGGGGGGGCTTGCCGGGGAGCTGTTTTTT.

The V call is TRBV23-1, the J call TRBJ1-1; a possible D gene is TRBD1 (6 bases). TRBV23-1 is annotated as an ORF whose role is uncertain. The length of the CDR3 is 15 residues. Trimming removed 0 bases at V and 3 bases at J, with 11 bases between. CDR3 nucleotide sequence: TGCGCCAGCAGTCAATCGGCGGGGGCTGACACTGAAGCTTTCTTT. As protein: CASSQSAGADTEAFF.

CDR3 sequence reads: CASSNRDTEAFF. In nucleotides, the CDR3 is TGTGCCAGTAGTAACAGGGACACTGAAGCTTTCTTT. The V gene is TRBV19, the J gene TRBJ1-1; TRBD1 might be the D (6 bases). Deletions cut 4 bases from V and 3 bases from J, with 6 bases between. The CDR3 is 12 amino acids. Germline assignment: CDR1 LNHDA and CDR2 SQIVND (reference sequence).

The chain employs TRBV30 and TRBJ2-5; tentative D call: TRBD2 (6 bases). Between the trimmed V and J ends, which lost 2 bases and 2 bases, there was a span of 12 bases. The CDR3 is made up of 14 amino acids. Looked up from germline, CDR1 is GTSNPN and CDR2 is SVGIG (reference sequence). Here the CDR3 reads CAWSSGTPQETQYF. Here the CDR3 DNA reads TGTGCCTGGAGTTCCGGGACTCCTCAAGAGACCCAGTACTTC.

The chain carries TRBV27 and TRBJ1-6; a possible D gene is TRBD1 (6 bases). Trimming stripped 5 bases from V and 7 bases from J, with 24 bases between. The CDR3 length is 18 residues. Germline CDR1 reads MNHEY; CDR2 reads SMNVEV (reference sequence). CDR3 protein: CASSTGGWGRVKNSPLHF. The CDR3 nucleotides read TGTGCCAGCAGTACGGGGGGCTGGGGCAGGGTAAAGAATTCACCCCTCCACTTT.

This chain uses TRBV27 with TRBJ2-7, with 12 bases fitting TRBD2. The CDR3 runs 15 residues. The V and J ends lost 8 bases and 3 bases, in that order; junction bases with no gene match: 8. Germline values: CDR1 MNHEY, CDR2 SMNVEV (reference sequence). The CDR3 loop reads CASWALAGGLYEQYF. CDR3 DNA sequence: TGTGCCAGCTGGGCCCTAGCGGGGGGGCTCTACGAGCAGTACTTC.

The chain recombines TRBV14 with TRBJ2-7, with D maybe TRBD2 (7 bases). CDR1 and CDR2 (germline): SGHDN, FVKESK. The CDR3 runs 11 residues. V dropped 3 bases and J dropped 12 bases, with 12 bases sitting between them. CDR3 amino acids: CASSQGGGWYF. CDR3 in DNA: TGTGCCAGCAGCCAGGGCGGGGGCTGGTACTTC.

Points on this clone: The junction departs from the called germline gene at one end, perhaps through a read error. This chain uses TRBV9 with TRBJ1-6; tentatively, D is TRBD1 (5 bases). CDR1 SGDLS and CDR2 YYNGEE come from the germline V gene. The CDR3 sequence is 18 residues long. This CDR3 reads CVSSVAWTTGPYNSPLHF. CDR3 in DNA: TGTGTCAGCAGCGTAGCGTGGACAACCGGGCCCTATAATTCACCCCTCCACTTT.

In nucleotides, the CDR3 is TGCGCCAGCAGCCAGGTCAGGGCGGCGAACACTGAAGCTTTCTTT. Residues: CASSQVRAANTEAFF. This chain connects TRBV4-3 to TRBJ1-1, with D perhaps matching TRBD1 (5 bases). V lost 3 bases and J 1 base, leaving 12 bases between the germline ends. Germline assignment: CDR1 LGHNA and CDR2 YSLEER. The CDR3 sequence is 15 residues long.

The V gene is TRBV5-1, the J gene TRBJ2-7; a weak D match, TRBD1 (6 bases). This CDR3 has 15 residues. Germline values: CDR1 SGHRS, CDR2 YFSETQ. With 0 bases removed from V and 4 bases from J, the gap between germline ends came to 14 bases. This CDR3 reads CASSLVFGQLYEQYF. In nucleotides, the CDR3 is TGCGCCAGCAGCTTGGTATTCGGACAGCTTTACGAGCAGTACTTC.

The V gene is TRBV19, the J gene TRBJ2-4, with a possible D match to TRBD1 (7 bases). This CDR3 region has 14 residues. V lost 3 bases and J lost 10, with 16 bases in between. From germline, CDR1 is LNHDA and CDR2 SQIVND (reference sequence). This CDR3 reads CASSISRSGGIQYF. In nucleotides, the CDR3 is TGTGCCAGTAGTATTTCCAGGTCAGGGGGGATTCAGTACTTC.

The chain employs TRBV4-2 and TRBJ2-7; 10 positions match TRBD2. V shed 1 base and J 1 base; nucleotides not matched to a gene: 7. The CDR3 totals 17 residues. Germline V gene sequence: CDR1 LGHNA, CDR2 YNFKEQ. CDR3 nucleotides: TGTGCCAGCAGCCAAGGGGCTAGCGGGGGATTATCCTACGAGCAGTACTTC. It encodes CASSQGASGGLSYEQYF.

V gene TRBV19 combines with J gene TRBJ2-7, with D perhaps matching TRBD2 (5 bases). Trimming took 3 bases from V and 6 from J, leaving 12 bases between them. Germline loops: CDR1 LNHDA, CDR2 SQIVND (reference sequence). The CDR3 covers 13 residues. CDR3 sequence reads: CASSIPGIGEQYF. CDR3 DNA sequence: TGTGCCAGTAGTATCCCCGGGATAGGCGAGCAGTACTTC.